At least ten counts were recorded for the clone carrying this T cell receptor (beta chain). Its specificity is not known. The study left out patients who had uncontrolled infection, other autoimmune disease, pregnancy or lactation. Amplified TCR beta CDR3 regions came from RNA transcripts. TCR CDR3 underwent first-round RT-PCR with the HTBI primer set. TCRdb re-derived calls from the multiplex PCR reads in MiXCR, one entry per CDR3 protein. The sample records 350,000 to 400,000 distinct CDR3 sequences, about a fifth being singletons. Germline trimming cut 6 bases from V and 7 bases from J; bases unmatched to any gene: 9. The CDR3 is made up of 14 amino acids. This entry belongs to a study of T cells in Graves' hyperthyroidism and ophthalmopathy. Background on the study: Sampling of peripheral blood happened at initial diagnosis, prior to any treatment. Study observations and caveats: Ophthalmopathy could be told apart from stable hyperthyroidism with a 13 V-J model. Most thyroid clonotypes with frequency above 0.001 were detected in blood.

The chain joins TRBV12-3 or TRBV12-4 to TRBJ1-5; 7 nucleotides line up with TRBD1. The specimen sequenced was blood. The receptor was derived from a woman aged 18-29 years with Graves' hyperthyroidism. This CDR3 reads CASSSDRVGQPQHF. For the CDR3, the DNA is TGTGCCAGCAGCTCCGACAGGGTAGGACAGCCCCAGCATTTT.